This T cell receptor beta chain comes out of a study of OX40 agonist ivuxolimab in advanced cancers. Study in general: Intravenous ivuxolimab was administered to patients every 2 weeks at 0.01 to 10 mg/kg.

A remark on this clone: Its antigen is not identified.

CDR1 and CDR2 from the germline V gene are SNHLY and FYNNEI. CDR3 length: 13 residues. V dropped 0 bases and J dropped 5 bases, with 7 bases sitting between them. Findings and limits, study-wide: Antigen specificity remained undetermined for the expanded peripheral T cells.

The data were produced by immunoSEQ multiplex PCR, yet TCRdb's version contains in-frame clones alone and is incomplete. The data show fewer than 65,000 clones, with roughly 78% seen just once and about 11% held by the top ten. Sequenced here: CD4+ or CD8+ T cells sorted from blood, sampled in a trial of the OX40 agonist ivuxolimab. V and J are TRBV2 and TRBJ1-2, with a weak D call TRBD1 (5 bases). The source is an adult with an advanced solid tumor such as melanoma, head and neck, liver or kidney cancer. CDR3 DNA sequence: TGTGCCAGCAGTGAAGCGGGGACTTATGGCTACACCTTC. Its translation: CASSEAGTYGYTF.